This T cell receptor beta chain originates from a study of CD8 T cells in ankylosing spondylitis. The study, taken as a whole, reports: Within ankylosing spondylitis blood, a TCR beta motif made up of eight or nine highly homologous variants appeared to be characteristic.

The CDR3 has 14 residues. Germline V gene lookup returns CDR1 SEHNR and CDR2 FQNEAQ (reference sequence). The V and J ends lost 3 bases and 7 bases, in that order; junction bases with no gene match: 6. Making the TCR beta libraries involved quantitative 5'-RACE with molecular barcodes. Using its own MiXCR run on the 5' RACE reads, TCRdb lists one record per CDR3 protein. The sample yields around 130,000 distinct CDR3 sequences, roughly 18% seen once. Note on this clonotype: Its antigen remains unknown.

Input material: blood, either unsorted or a sorted T cell fraction (not recorded which). This TCR was sampled from a male donor with ankylosing spondylitis. The chain links TRBV7-9 to TRBJ2-7; 10 bases map to TRBD1. The CDR3 protein is CASSFRDRGGEQYF. As DNA, the CDR3 is TGTGCCAGCAGCTTCCGGGACAGGGGCGGAGAGCAGTACTTC.